This T cell receptor beta chain was captured by sequencing in a study of cytomegalovirus exposure and HLA in healthy donors. Findings of the study overall: Cytomegalovirus association was listed for 164 TCR beta chains. Earlier analysis looked at TCR beta V segments, and most were productive about 90% or about 30% of the time.

A few counts support this clone. Its matching antigen is unknown. Researchers ran the PCR with 60 Vbeta and 13 Jbeta primers. Clones were read by immunoSEQ multiplex PCR, and TCRdb kept only the in-frame ones, dropping some. The sample shows under 200,000 clones, roughly 85% of them seen only once. Sequencing was done on a sample of PBMCs. The sequence came from a young man in good health and CMV-seropositive.

The CDR3 DNA is TGTGCCAGCAGTCCCCGTGCGGGGGGCACTGAAGCTTTCTTT. The encoded protein is CASSPRAGGTEAFF. The genes are TRBV6-5 and TRBJ1-1; D possibly corresponds to TRBD1 (5 bases). The CDR3 spans 14 residues. The germline CDR1 and CDR2 sequences are MNHEY and SVGAGI. Trimming shortened V by 5 bases and J by 4 bases, and 14 bases separated the two germline ends.